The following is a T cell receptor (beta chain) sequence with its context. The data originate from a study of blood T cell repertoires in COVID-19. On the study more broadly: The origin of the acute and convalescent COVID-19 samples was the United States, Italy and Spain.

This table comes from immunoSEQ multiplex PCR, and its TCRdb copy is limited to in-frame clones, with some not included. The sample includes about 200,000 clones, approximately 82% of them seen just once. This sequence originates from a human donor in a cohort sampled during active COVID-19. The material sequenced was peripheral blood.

CDR3 amino acids: CASSKQRPPNTEAFF. The CDR3 DNA reads TGTGCCAGCAGCAAACAGCGGCCTCCGAACACTGAAGCTTTCTTT. The chain couples TRBV21-1 to TRBJ1-1. TRBV21-1 is shown as a pseudogene. There are 15 residues in the CDR3.